Each of the 28 T cell receptor beta chains below was sequenced from the same sample in a study of T-cell reconstitution after alpha-beta-depleted transplantation in children. Unique molecular identifiers tagged the TCRbeta library. TCRdb processed the PCR reads anew with MiXCR; each CDR3 protein has one entry. The data contain around 800,000 distinct CDR3 sequences, about 15% of them singletons. Sequenced material: PBMCs, mostly from graft donor cells, taken 360 days after TCRalphabeta/CD19-depleted stem cell transplant. Receptor source: a male patient between 10 and 17 years old who had a stem cell transplant for acute lymphoblastic leukemia, so the T cells may come from the graft donor.

The sample holds many counts of this clonotype. This chain connects TRBV2 to TRBJ2-3, with D unclear. Germline values: CDR1 SNHLY, CDR2 FYNNEI. This CDR3 comprises 15 residues. V lost 2 bases and J lost 14, with 23 bases in between. Written as DNA, the CDR3 is TGTGCCAGCAGTGAATTGTCCCCAATTTCCCAAAGCACGTATTTT. Its protein is CASSELSPISQSTYF.

This clonotype showed up just a few times. The chain has TRBV20-1 and TRBJ2-7; TRBD2 aligns across 8 bases. V gave up 7 bases and J gave up 4 bases; unmatched junction bases: 9. This CDR3 has 13 residues. CDR1 and CDR2 from the germline V gene are DFQATT and SNEGSKA (reference sequence). In nucleotides, the CDR3 is TGCAGTGGGCAGGGGCTAGCGGGTTACGAGCAGTACTTC. Amino acid sequence: CSGQGLAGYEQYF.

In this sample, this clonotype turned up many times. V and J are TRBV29-1 and TRBJ2-2, with D unclear. The CDR3 spans 11 residues. Germline assignment: CDR1 SQVTM and CDR2 ANQGSEA. The V gene lost 3 bases and the J gene lost 3 bases, with 2 bases spanning the gap. The CDR3 region has the DNA TGCAGCGTTGATGACACCGGGGAGCTGTTTTTT. Protein product: CSVDDTGELFF.

In this sample, this clonotype turned up a few times. This chain links TRBV5-1 with TRBJ2-3; no reliable D call. The V end was cut by 1 base, the J end by 6 bases, with 6 bases between. Germline V gives CDR1 SGHRS, CDR2 YFSETQ. The CDR3 runs 12 residues. CDR3 sequence (DNA): TGCGCCAGCAGCTTGCAGATGGATACGCAGTATTTT. Amino acid sequence: CASSLQMDTQYF.

This clonotype was counted only a few times. The CDR3 protein is CSASRLRRRGRTGELFF. The CDR3 DNA sequence: TGCAGTGCTAGTCGGCTACGGCGGAGGGGCAGGACCGGGGAGCTGTTTTTT. The chain combines TRBV20-1 with TRBJ2-2; D is possibly TRBD2 (6 bases). The ends were cut back, 3 bases at V and 5 bases at J, with 22 bases in the middle. The CDR3 is 17 residues long. Germline loops: CDR1 DFQATT, CDR2 SNEGSKA (reference sequence).

The chain links TRBV7-8 to TRBJ2-1; 10 bases match TRBD2. The CDR3 sequence is 18 residues long. Per the germline V gene, CDR1 is SGHVS and CDR2 is FQNEAQ. V trimming: 6 bases; J trimming: 8 bases; junction bases outside the gene matches: 19. The CDR3 spells CASSPQVASGSGMDEQFF. The CDR3 DNA follows: TGTGCCAGCAGTCCCCAGGTGGCTAGCGGGAGTGGGATGGATGAGCAGTTCTTC.

This clonotype was detected only a few times. The rearrangement uses TRBV11-3 and TRBJ2-2; TRBD1 agrees at 8 bases. This CDR3 region has 13 residues. The junction had 7 bases not matched to a gene; V was cut back by 1 base and J by 15 bases. The germline V gene encodes CDR1 SGHNT and CDR2 YENEEA. The CDR3 reads CASSLGGQERMFF. The CDR3 coding sequence is TGTGCCAGCAGCTTAGGGGGACAGGAGCGGATGTTTTTT. Looking up the rest from reference TRBV11-3 and TRBJ2-2 gives the full variable domain: EAGVVQSPRYKIIEKKQPVAFWCNPISGHNTLYWYLQNLGQGPELLIRYENEEAVDDSQLPKDRFSAERLKGVDSTLKIQPAELGDSAVYLCASSLGGQERMFFGEGSRLTVL.

The rearrangement joins TRBV5-1 to TRBJ1-2, with D unclear. The V end was cut by 1 base, the J end by 6 bases, with 10 bases between. The CDR3 totals 13 residues. Germline lookup yields CDR1 SGHRS and CDR2 YFSETQ. CDR3 DNA: TGCGCCAGCAGCTTGAGCGGGTCTAATGGCTACACCTTC. It encodes CASSLSGSNGYTF.

This clonotype turned up a few times. The rearrangement uses TRBV28 and TRBJ2-2; D uncertain. The germline gives CDR1 MDHEN, CDR2 SYDVKM. V gave up 6 bases and J gave up 2 bases, with 13 bases separating them. The CDR3 totals 15 residues. The CDR3 DNA reads as TGTGCCAGCAGACGACTGACGATTAACACCGGGGAGCTGTTTTTT. Translating it yields CASRRLTINTGELFF.

The chain couples TRBV11-2 to TRBJ2-1; TRBD2 matches 10 bases. The ends lost 6 bases at V and 12 bases at J; junction bases unmatched: 11. CDR1 is SGHAT, CDR2 FQNNGV, per germline. The CDR3 totals 14 residues. The CDR3 is CASSRLAGGVGQFF. The CDR3, as DNA: TGTGCCAGCAGTCGACTAGCGGGTGGGGTGGGGCAGTTCTTC.

This clonotype was recorded a few times. J is TRBJ2-2 and V is TRBV5-1; D might be TRBD1 (5 bases). The CDR3 length is 15 residues. CDR1 SGHRS and CDR2 YFSETQ come from the germline V gene. With 5 bases removed from V and 4 bases from J, the gap between germline ends came to 15 bases. DNA of the CDR3: TGCGCCAGCAGTCCGTGGACACAATCCACCGGGGAGCTGTTTTTT. Translated, it gives CASSPWTQSTGELFF.

The rearrangement links TRBV24-1 to TRBJ2-5; no clear D. There are 13 residues in the CDR3. Germline CDR1 reads KGHDR; CDR2 reads SFDVKD. V shed 1 base and J shed 4 bases, with 6 bases lying between them. CDR3 bases: TGTGCCACCAGTGATTTCCTGCTAGAGACCCAGTACTTC. Amino acid sequence: CATSDFLLETQYF.

This clonotype was seen more than once but under ten times. The chain carries TRBV5-1 and TRBJ2-3; the match to TRBD2 covers 10 bases. Germline V gives CDR1 SGHRS, CDR2 YFSETQ. V shed 1 base, J shed 2 bases, and the junction held 10 bases outside the gene matches. The CDR3 runs 18 residues. CDR3 nucleotide sequence: TGCGCCAGCAGCTTGACCCGAGGACTAGCGGCTCACACAGATACGCAGTATTTT. Amino acids: CASSLTRGLAAHTDTQYF. The whole variable domain, filled in from reference TRBV5-1 and TRBJ2-3, reads KAGVTQTPRYLIKTRGQQVTLSCSPISGHRSVSWYQQTPGQGLQFLFEYFSETQRNKGNFPGRFSGRQFSNSRSEMNVSTLELGDSALYLCASSLTRGLAAHTDTQYFGPGTRLTVL.

This clonotype was seen repeatedly, ten times or more. The V call is TRBV7-6, the J call TRBJ2-1; D unresolved. The CDR3 has 13 residues. The germline gives CDR1 SGHVS, CDR2 FNYEAQ. Deletions cut 3 bases from V and 1 base from J, with 4 bases between. The CDR3 coding sequence is TGTGCCAGCAGCTTTAGGTCCTACAATGAGCAGTTCTTC. It specifies CASSFRSYNEQFF.

The rearrangement uses TRBV2 and TRBJ2-5; tentatively, D is TRBD2 (5 bases). Germline values: CDR1 SNHLY, CDR2 FYNNEI. V was pared by 4 bases and J by 1 base, with 13 bases between. The CDR3 loop spans 15 amino acids. Here the CDR3 reads CASSVDFLGQETQYF. For the CDR3, the DNA is TGTGCCAGCAGTGTGGACTTCCTGGGCCAAGAGACCCAGTACTTC. Based on the CDR3 plus reference TRBV2 and TRBJ2-5, the full variable domain is EPEVTQTPSHQVTQMGQEVILRCVPISNHLYFYWYRQILGQKVEFLVSFYNNEISEKSEIFDDQFSVERPDGSNFTLKIRSTKLEDSAMYFCASSVDFLGQETQYFGPGTRLLVL.

Regarding this clonotype: A much more abundant neighbour one base away suggests this may be a read error. The chain joins TRBV12-3 or TRBV12-4 to TRBJ2-7; 10 positions match TRBD2. Trimming removed 4 bases from V and 2 bases from J; junction bases left unmatched: 5. The CDR3 spans 15 residues. The CDR3 bases are TGTGCCAGCAGTTGGAGGACTAGCGGAACCTACGAGCAGTACTTC. As protein: CASSWRTSGTYEQYF.

This clonotype was seen a few times. CDR3 in amino acids: CASSPLQGSSYNEQFF. The DNA of the CDR3 is TGCGCCAGCAGCCCCCTACAGGGGAGCTCCTACAATGAGCAGTTCTTC. The V gene is TRBV5-1, the J gene TRBJ2-1, with 7 nucleotides matching TRBD1. J gave up 0 bases and V 4 bases, and 7 bases lay outside the gene matches. CDR3 length equals 16 residues. Germline assignment: CDR1 SGHRS and CDR2 YFSETQ.

This clonotype was detected only a few times. This sequence joins TRBV24-1 and TRBJ2-2, with 7 bases that match TRBD2. Germline CDR1 KGHDR, CDR2 SFDVKD. The CDR3 length is 20 residues. V lost 0 bases, J lost 1 base, and 13 bases stayed unmatched. The CDR3 reads CATSDLQIAGRELNTGELFF. The CDR3 nucleotides read TGTGCCACCAGTGATTTGCAAATAGCGGGTCGGGAGCTGAACACCGGGGAGCTGTTTTTT.

This clonotype was counted only a few times. The chain uses TRBV30 and TRBJ2-3; D gene uncertain. CDR1 is GTSNPN and CDR2 is SVGIG in the germline V gene (reference sequence). The CDR3 has 15 residues. The V and J ends lost 3 bases and 4 bases respectively, with 17 bases between them. The CDR3, as DNA: TGTGCCTGGAGGAACGCGGTTACCCGGGCAGATACGCAGTATTTT. Its protein product is CAWRNAVTRADTQYF.

The chain has TRBV2 and TRBJ2-7; D call uncertain. CDR3 size: 14 residues. Trimming shortened V by 6 bases and J by 3 bases, and 15 bases separated the two germline ends. Germline CDR1 reads SNHLY; CDR2 reads FYNNEI. For the CDR3, the DNA is TGTGCCAGCAGCATCGGGCCGTCAGGCTACGAGCAGTACTTC. Translation: CASSIGPSGYEQYF.

The V call is TRBV7-9, the J call TRBJ1-2; TRBD1 matches at 7 bases. CDR3 length: 13 amino acids. Losses at the gene ends were 5 bases for V and 6 bases for J; bases not matched to a gene: 6. Germline V gene sequence: CDR1 SEHNR, CDR2 FQNEAQ (reference sequence). The CDR3 here is CASSDGQVNGYTF. CDR3 nucleotides: TGTGCCAGCAGCGACGGACAGGTCAATGGCTACACCTTC.

This clonotype was observed a few times. The chain carries TRBV5-1 and TRBJ1-5, with D uncertain. CDR3 length: 14 amino acids. The germline CDR1 and CDR2 sequences are SGHRS and YFSETQ. Trimming removed 9 bases at V and 0 bases at J, with 13 bases between. In nucleotides, the CDR3 is TGCGCCACCCCAGGACCTTATAGCAATCAGCCCCAGCATTTT. Translation gives CATPGPYSNQPQHF.

This chain uses TRBV14 with TRBJ2-7; D is possibly TRBD1 or TRBD2 (5 bases each). CDR3 length: 15 amino acids. The ends were cut back, 0 bases at V and 6 bases at J, with 15 bases in the middle. Germline loops: CDR1 SGHDN, CDR2 FVKESK. Written as DNA, the CDR3 is TGTGCCAGCAGCCAAGATAGCAGGGACCTTGGCGAGCAGTACTTC. Encoded protein: CASSQDSRDLGEQYF. The full variable domain, in which reference TRBV14 and TRBJ2-7 provide the parts outside the CDR3, is EAGVTQFPSHSVIEKGQTVTLRCDPISGHDNLYWYRRVMGKEIKFLLHFVKESKQDESGMPNNRFLAERTGGTYSTLKVQPAELEDSGVYFCASSQDSRDLGEQYFGPGTRLTVT.

This clonotype was detected ten times or more. V is TRBV24-1 and J is TRBJ2-1; 8 nucleotides agree with TRBD2. After removal of 1 base from V and 7 bases from J, the junction contained 8 bases not matched to a gene. This CDR3 has 16 residues. CDR1 KGHDR and CDR2 SFDVKD come from the germline V gene. CDR3 DNA: TGTGCCACCAGTGATTTTGGGACTAGTGCTCATAATGAGCAGTTCTTC. Amino acids: CATSDFGTSAHNEQFF.

This clonotype was seen once. The V and J genes are TRBV5-1 and TRBJ2-3, with D maybe TRBD2 (5 bases). The germline V gene has CDR1 SGHRS and CDR2 YFSETQ. CDR3 length: 16 residues. Trimming pared 4 bases from V and 3 bases from J, leaving 18 bases between. CDR3 in amino acids: CASSPSPDFNTDTQYF. DNA for the CDR3: TGCGCCAGCAGCCCTTCACCGGACTTTAATACAGATACGCAGTATTTT.

This clonotype turned up a few times. This chain links TRBV11-2 with TRBJ1-1; possible D gene TRBD1, 6 bases. Trimming shortened V by 8 bases and J by 6 bases, and 25 bases separated the two germline ends. The CDR3 contains 16 residues. Germline lookup yields CDR1 SGHAT and CDR2 FQNNGV. As DNA, the CDR3 is TGTGCCAGCGGGCCCCGGACAGAGGGCTATCGGGCTGAAGCTTTCTTT. Translating it yields CASGPRTEGYRAEAFF.

This clonotype was detected only a few times. DNA of the CDR3: TGTGCCAGCAGCCAAGGCGTGACTAGCGTCTCCTACGAGCAGTACTTC. It codes for CASSQGVTSVSYEQYF. This chain joins TRBV3-1 and TRBJ2-7; 8 bases are shared with TRBD2. Germline-derived CDR1 and CDR2 are LGHDT and YNNKEL (reference sequence). V shed 1 base, J shed 0 bases, and the junction held 5 bases outside the gene matches. This CDR3 has 16 residues.

This clonotype occurred many times. This chain connects TRBV3-1 to TRBJ2-1, with unresolved D. The germline CDR1 and CDR2 sequences are LGHDT and YNNKEL (reference sequence). The CDR3 is made up of 11 amino acids. The V end lost 6 bases, the J end lost 7 bases, and 7 bases lay between the germline ends. In DNA form, the CDR3 reads TGTGCCAGCAGGAAATCGAATGAGCAGTTCTTC. Translated, it gives CASRKSNEQFF.